The 7 T cell receptor beta chains listed next were all sequenced from one sample in a study of T-cell reconstitution after alpha-beta-depleted transplantation in children (dated by TCRdb to about 2016). The method behind the library was PCR. This sample was sequenced with an Illumina HiSeq 2500. TCR library preparation used molecular barcoding, with unique molecular identifiers applied to normalize quantification of the TCRbeta repertoire. TCRdb cleaned the public reads at Q25 with fastp, built clones with MiXCR and kept in-frame beta chains. Entries are consolidated by CDR3 protein sequence, retaining the most common genes and DNA. The sample yields around 270,000 distinct CDR3 sequences; roughly 9.1% were counted once. Less than 9% of the sample goes to the ten largest clones. The sample's treatment or condition label, in plain terms: allogeneic hematopoietic cell transplantation with graft depleted of TCRalphabeta T cells and CD19 B cells.

The source was PBMCs, collected before TCRalphabeta/CD19-depleted stem cell transplant. These receptors were obtained from a boy in the first two years of life with acute myeloid leukemia, due to receive a stem cell transplant.

This clonotype was counted between two and nine times. The chain has TRBV6-5 and TRBJ1-5; D is unresolved. Germline V gene lookup returns CDR1 MNHEY and CDR2 SVGAGI. CDR3 length: 14 residues. Trimming took off 0 bases at V and 3 bases at J, with 6 bases between the two ends. DNA of the CDR3: TGTGCCAGCAGTTACTCGAGCTTCAATCAGCCCCAGCATTTT. Its translation is CASSYSSFNQPQHF.

This clonotype was detected ten times or more. V and J are TRBV20-1 and TRBJ1-4; unclear D gene. Looked up from germline, CDR1 is DFQATT and CDR2 is SNEGSKA (reference sequence). This CDR3 has 17 residues. The V gene lost 0 bases and the J gene lost 0 bases, with 14 bases spanning the gap. The CDR3: CSARDIRVPATNEKLFF. For the CDR3, the DNA is TGCAGTGCTAGAGATATAAGGGTACCTGCAACTAATGAAAAACTGTTTTTT.

In this sample, this clonotype turned up many times. The chain uses TRBV29-1 and TRBJ2-5; D perhaps matches TRBD2 (5 bases). Per germline, CDR1 SQVTM and CDR2 ANQGSEA. V lost 6 bases to trimming and J lost 9 bases, with 17 bases between them. CDR3 length: 12 amino acids. The CDR3 loop reads CSVARPPGAQYF. The CDR3 region has the DNA TGCAGCGTAGCCCGACCGCCCGGGGCCCAGTACTTC. The full variable domain, its missing parts supplied by reference TRBV29-1 and TRBJ2-5, is SAVISQKPSRDICQRGTSLTIQCQVDSQVTMMFWYRQQPGQSLTLIATANQGSEATYESGFVIDKFPISRPNLTFSTLTVSNMSPEDSSIYLCSVARPPGAQYFGPGTRLLVL.

This clonotype was counted between two and nine times. The CDR3 sequence: CASSLTQGRSYEQYF. Here the CDR3 DNA reads TGTGCCAGCAGTTTAACGCAGGGGAGAAGCTACGAGCAGTACTTC. The genes are TRBV28 and TRBJ2-7; maybe TRBD1 (6 bases). In germline, CDR1 is MDHEN, CDR2 SYDVKM. The V gene lost 2 bases and the J gene lost 3 bases, with 14 bases spanning the gap. This CDR3 contains 15 residues.

There are many counts of this clonotype. Relative to the germline gene, one junction end is altered; a read error may explain this. The chain is built from TRBV7-7 and TRBJ1-2, with 10 bases lining up with TRBD1. The CDR3 length is 15 residues. Germline CDR1 is SSHAT and CDR2 is FNYEAQ (reference sequence). The CDR3 DNA follows: TGTGCTAGCAGCTTAGGGACAGGGGTGGAGTATGGCTACACCTTC. This sequence encodes CASSLGTGVEYGYTF.

Concerning this clonotype: A junction boundary mismatches the germline segment, possibly from a read error. The V call is TRBV20-1, the J call TRBJ2-4; TRBD1 agrees at 9 bases. Germline CDR1 reads DFQATT; CDR2 reads SNEGSKA (reference sequence). The CDR3 has 16 amino acids. CDR3 sequence: CCADRLGQGFKNIQYF. CDR3 sequence (DNA): TGCTGTGCAGACCGATTGGGACAGGGATTCAAAAACATTCAGTACTTC.

The rearrangement uses TRBV4-1 and TRBJ2-7; D gene uncertain. V shed 1 base and J shed 0 bases, with 16 bases lying between them. CDR3 length: 17 residues. Germline CDR1 is MGHRA and CDR2 is YSYEKL. CDR3 in amino acids: CASSQVRLGLGSYEQYF. The CDR3 region has the DNA TGCGCCAGCAGCCAAGTGCGACTGGGCTTAGGCTCCTACGAGCAGTACTTC.